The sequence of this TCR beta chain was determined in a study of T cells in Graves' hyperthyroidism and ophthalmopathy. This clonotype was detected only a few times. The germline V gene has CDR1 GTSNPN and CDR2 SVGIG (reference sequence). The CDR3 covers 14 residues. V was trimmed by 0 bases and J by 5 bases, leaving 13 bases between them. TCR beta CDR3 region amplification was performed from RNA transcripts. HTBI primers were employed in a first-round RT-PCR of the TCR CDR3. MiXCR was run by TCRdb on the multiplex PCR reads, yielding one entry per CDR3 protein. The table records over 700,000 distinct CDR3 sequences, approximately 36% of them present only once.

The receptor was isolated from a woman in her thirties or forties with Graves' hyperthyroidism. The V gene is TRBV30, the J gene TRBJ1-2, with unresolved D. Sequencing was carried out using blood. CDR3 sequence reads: CAWSVGSGWYGYTF. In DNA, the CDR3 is TGTGCCTGGAGTGTAGGATCTGGATGGTATGGCTACACCTTC.